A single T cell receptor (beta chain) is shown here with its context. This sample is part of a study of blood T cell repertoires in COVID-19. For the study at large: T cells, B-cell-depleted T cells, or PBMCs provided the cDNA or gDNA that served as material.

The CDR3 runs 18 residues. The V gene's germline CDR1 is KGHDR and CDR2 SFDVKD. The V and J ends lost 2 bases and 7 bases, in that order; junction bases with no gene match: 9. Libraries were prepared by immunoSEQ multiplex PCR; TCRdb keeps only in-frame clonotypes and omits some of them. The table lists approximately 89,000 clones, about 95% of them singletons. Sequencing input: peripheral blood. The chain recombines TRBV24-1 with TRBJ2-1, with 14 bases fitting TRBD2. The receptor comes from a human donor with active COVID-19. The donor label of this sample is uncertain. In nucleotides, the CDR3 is TGTGCCACCAGTGATTCCTTTGAGACTAGCGGGAGGGCAAATGAGCAGTTCTTC. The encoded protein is CATSDSFETSGRANEQFF.